These T cell receptor beta chains were read from a single sample in a study of Graves' ophthalmopathy and Graves' hyperthyroidism. One entry per CDR3 protein, called by TCRdb with MiXCR from the multiplex PCR reads. This table has about 640,000 distinct CDR3 sequences, about two fifths appearing once. Sequencing was carried out using peripheral blood. The receptors derive from an adult man with Graves' ophthalmopathy. Each CDR3 is given with its conserved first and last residue. A D gene is named only where the DNA matches it firmly. Some rows have no size entry. The others give once, few or many, or a class for an expanded clone.

v_call	clone_size	d_call	j_call	cdr3_aa	cdr3_nt
TRBV10-2	-	-	TRBJ1-1	CASSEGTGRDVAFF	TGCGCCAGCAGTGAGGGGACCGGCAGGGATGTAGCTTTCTTT
TRBV20-1	few	TRBD1	TRBJ2-5	CSAHHRQGPLQETQYF	TGCAGTGCGCACCATCGACAGGGGCCGCTTCAAGAGACCCAGTACTTC
TRBV19	many	-	TRBJ1-2	CASSTQGKGYGYTF	TGTGCCAGTAGCACCCAGGGAAAGGGGTATGGCTACACCTTC
TRBV25-1	-	TRBD1	TRBJ1-2	CATEGGQRRSNYGYTF	TGTGCCACTGAGGGGGGACAGAGAAGATCTAACTATGGCTACACCTTC
TRBV10-3	-	-	TRBJ1-5	CAISEGAHRANQPQHF	TGTGCCATCAGTGAGGGGGCGCACAGGGCCAATCAGCCCCAGCATTTT
TRBV5-1	few	-	TRBJ2-5	CASTSTGTRAETQYF	TGCGCCAGCACCTCGACCGGGACGAGAGCCGAGACCCAGTACTTC
TRBV27	-	-	TRBJ1-2	CASYSPMTGNYGYTF	TGTGCCAGCTATTCCCCTATGACAGGAAACTATGGCTACACCTTC
TRBV10-1	many	-	TRBJ1-2	CASSERLGPYGYTF	TGCGCCAGCAGTGAGCGATTGGGGCCGTATGGCTACACCTTC
TRBV5-1	-	-	TRBJ1-6	CASSFGTGSYNSPLHF	TGCGCCAGCAGCTTCGGAACAGGGTCCTATAATTCACCCCTCCACTTT
TRBV15	many	-	TRBJ1-3	CATSRALISSGNTIYF	TGTGCCACCAGCAGAGCCCTCATCTCCTCTGGAAACACCATATATTTT
TRBV12-3/TRBV12-4	few	TRBD1	TRBJ2-2	CASSPHGTGNTGELFF	TGTGCCAGCAGTCCCCACGGGACAGGGAATACCGGGGAGCTGTTTTTT
TRBV11-1	-	-	TRBJ2-5	CASLEFEGLQETQYF	TGTGCCAGCCTAGAATTCGAGGGTCTCCAAGAGACCCAGTACTTC
TRBV7-9	many	-	TRBJ2-6	CASNAVSGANVLTF	TGTGCCAGCAACGCAGTCTCTGGGGCCAACGTCCTGACTTTC
TRBV10-3	many	TRBD1	TRBJ1-2	CAISERQGEGYTF	TGTGCCATCAGTGAACGACAGGGAGAAGGCTACACCTTC
TRBV6-1	-	-	TRBJ1-1	CASTRWGNTEAFF	TGTGCCAGCACCCGATGGGGGAACACTGAAGCTTTCTTT
TRBV30	-	-	TRBJ1-2	CACPAGGNYGYTF	TGTGCCTGCCCCGCGGGGGGCAACTATGGCTACACCTTC
TRBV10-3	many	-	TRBJ1-1	CAISGDIANAFF	TGTGCCATCAGTGGTGACATAGCTAATGCTTTCTTT
TRBV19	-	-	TRBJ1-5	CASRRVGEGDQPQHF	TGTGCCAGCAGGAGGGTGGGGGAAGGGGATCAGCCCCAGCATTTT
TRBV29-1	-	-	TRBJ2-5	CSPIDNGDTQYF	TGCAGCCCCATAGACAATGGAGATACGCAGTACTTC
TRBV19	-	-	TRBJ1-5	CASSTTPQHF	TGTGCCAGTAGTACGACGCCCCAGCATTTT
TRBV12-5	-	-	TRBJ2-5	CASGLVGSVSGAPPQETQYF	TGTGCTAGTGGTTTGGTAGGGTCTGTCTCCGGAGCGCCTCCCCAAGAGACCCAGTACTTC
TRBV12-3/TRBV12-4	many	TRBD2	TRBJ2-5	CASSPGLAGVTKTQYF	TGTGCCAGCAGTCCCGGACTAGCGGGAGTGACGAAGACCCAGTACTTC
TRBV9	-	-	TRBJ1-1	CASSVAPGAGTEAFF	TGTGCCAGCAGCGTAGCCCCAGGGGCCGGCACTGAAGCTTTCTTT
TRBV11-1	-	TRBD1	TRBJ1-2	CASSVEGGGYGYTF	TGTGCCAGCAGCGTCGAAGGGGGCGGTTATGGCTACACCTTC
TRBV7-2	-	TRBD1	TRBJ2-6	CASSLAGGQGNVLTF	TGTGCCAGCAGCTTAGCGGGGGGACAGGGCAACGTCCTGACTTTC
TRBV19	many	TRBD1	TRBJ2-5	CASRGTGGFRETQYF	TGTGCCAGTAGGGGGACAGGGGGCTTTCGAGAGACCCAGTACTTC
TRBV9	few	-	TRBJ2-2	CASTGSKVGTGELFF	TGTGCCAGCACCGGATCGAAGGTGGGCACCGGGGAGCTGTTTTTT
TRBV29-1	-	-	TRBJ2-5	CSDKGGETQYF	TGCAGCGACAAAGGGGGAGAGACCCAGTACTTC
TRBV10-3	many	TRBD1	TRBJ1-1	CAISRQGGAEAFF	TGTGCCATCAGTCGACAGGGAGGCGCTGAAGCTTTCTTT
TRBV2	-	-	TRBJ2-7	CASSSAGLSYEQYF	TGTGCCAGCAGTTCAGCAGGGCTCTCCTACGAGCAGTACTTC
TRBV25-1	-	-	TRBJ1-4	CASSYVGANEKLFF	TGTGCCAGCAGTTACGTTGGAGCGAATGAAAAACTGTTTTTT
TRBV12-3/TRBV12-4	once	-	TRBJ2-6	CASSSEGTGANVLTF	TGTGCCAGCAGTTCTGAGGGCACTGGGGCCAACGTCCTGACTTTC
TRBV11-2	many	-	TRBJ2-6	CASSPGYVLTF	TGTGCCAGCAGCCCGGGTTACGTCCTGACTTTC